These 17 T cell receptor beta chains were sequenced from one sample in a study of spatial heterogeneity in lung cancer. The time point is: sample taken at primary tumor resection. Whole RNA, isolated from tumor, nontumor lung or frozen PBMC, was sequenced without prior sorting. TCRdb redid the calling of the 5' RACE reads with MiXCR, one entry per CDR3 protein. The sample holds 9,500 to 12,000 distinct CDR3 sequences; approximately 6.5% are singletons and the top ten take under 30%. The material was PBMCs, obtained at surgery. The receptors come from a male donor with early-stage non-small cell lung cancer.

Relative to its sample, this clonotype is medium-sized. Little can be read into the size of this beta chain, an off-target read in a library designed for alpha chains. The V call is TRBV7-3, the J call TRBJ2-1; D is unclear. CDR1 is SGHTA and CDR2 is FQGTGA in the germline V gene. V shed 0 bases and J shed 5 bases, with 8 bases lying between them. The CDR3 spans 14 residues. DNA for the CDR3: TGTGCCAGCAGCTTAACGTCAGAGGACAATGAGCAGTTCTTC. It translates to CASSLTSEDNEQFF.

Points on this clonotype: A much bigger clone sits one base away, suggesting this may be a read error. This beta chain slipped into a library made for alpha chains as a stray read, so its size is not meaningful. V gene TRBV27 combines with J gene TRBJ1-5; D not certain. CDR3 length equals 15 residues. CDR1 MNHEY and CDR2 SMNVEV come from the germline V gene (reference sequence). Trimming removed 2 bases from V and 0 bases from J, with 8 bases in between. The CDR3: CASSLTTLSNQPQHF. CDR3 bases: TGTGCCAGCAGTTTAACCACGCTTAGCAATCAGCCCCAGCATTTT.

This clonotype was seen ten or more times. The library was built for alpha chains, so this beta chain is an off-target read and its size means little. This sequence joins TRBV4-2 and TRBJ2-7, with 8 bases identical to TRBD1. The CDR3 covers 16 residues. CDR1 and CDR2 from the germline V gene are LGHNA and YNFKEQ. V trimming: 4 bases; J trimming: 2 bases; junction bases outside the gene matches: 10. As DNA, the CDR3 is TGTGCCAGCAGCCGCATGGGGGCAGGGGGCACCTACGAGCAGTACTTC. Its protein product is CASSRMGAGGTYEQYF.

This clonotype was found many times. Since the library was made to target alpha chains, this beta chain is a stray read and its abundance is not meaningful. The J gene is TRBJ2-1, the V gene TRBV20-1; D is ambiguous. The CDR3 runs to 15 residues. V was trimmed by 0 bases and J by 0 bases, leaving 9 bases between them. The V gene's germline CDR1 is DFQATT and CDR2 SNEGSKA (reference sequence). The CDR3 loop reads CSAREGMGSYNEQFF. The CDR3 DNA reads as TGCAGTGCTAGAGAAGGAATGGGCTCCTACAATGAGCAGTTCTTC.

This clonotype is judged medium-sized (0.01 to 0.1%). The size of this beta chain means little, since it is a stray read in a library made for alpha chains. This sequence joins TRBV4-3 and TRBJ2-5; D uncertain. V was cut by 0 bases and J by 9 bases, with 11 bases left in between. CDR1 LGHNA and CDR2 YSLEER come from the germline V gene. The CDR3 contains 13 residues. CDR3 amino acids: CASSQEESTAQYF. The DNA of the CDR3 is TGCGCCAGCAGCCAAGAGGAAAGCACTGCCCAGTACTTC.

Many counts were recorded for this clonotype. Within a library made for alpha chains, this beta chain is off target, and its count is uninformative. The V gene is TRBV7-2, the J gene TRBJ2-5; tentative D call: TRBD1 (5 bases). Per germline, CDR1 SGHTA and CDR2 FQGNSA. V lost 1 base and J lost 1, with 7 bases in between. This CDR3 has 14 amino acids. Here the CDR3 reads CASSLDRIQETQYF. The CDR3 DNA follows: TGTGCCAGCAGCTTAGACAGGATCCAAGAGACCCAGTACTTC.

This clonotype appeared a few times. This beta chain is a stray read from a library made for alpha chains; its abundance is not meaningful. The chain combines TRBV19 with TRBJ1-2; D is undetermined. CDR1 LNHDA and CDR2 SQIVND come from the germline V gene (reference sequence). This CDR3 has 12 amino acids. V lost 7 bases and J lost 4, with 10 bases in between. DNA for the CDR3: TGTGCCAGTACCGATGGTGGCTATGGCTACACCTTC. Translating gives CASTDGGYGYTF.

This clonotype turned up a few times. A library prepared for alpha chains yielded this beta chain as an off-target read; its size is of little meaning. V gene TRBV7-8 combines with J gene TRBJ1-1; the D is unclear. With 0 bases removed from V and 0 bases from J, the gap between germline ends came to 14 bases. Germline lookup yields CDR1 SGHVS and CDR2 FQNEAQ. The CDR3 has 17 amino acids. CDR3 protein: CASSLAGGRRMNTEAFF. The DNA for the CDR3 is TGTGCCAGCAGCTTAGCGGGCGGGAGAAGGATGAACACTGAAGCTTTCTTT.

This clonotype was detected only a few times. With the library built for alpha chains, this beta chain is off target and its frequency is not meaningful. V and J are TRBV19 and TRBJ2-7; 9 nucleotides agree with TRBD1. This CDR3 is 16 amino acids long. Germline V gene lookup returns CDR1 LNHDA and CDR2 SQIVND (reference sequence). V was pared by 6 bases and J by 2 bases, with 11 bases of the junction left unmatched. The CDR3 region is CASSPRTGDYTYEQYF. The CDR3 DNA is TGTGCCAGTAGCCCGAGGACAGGGGATTATACCTACGAGCAGTACTTC.

As to this clonotype: With the library built for alpha chains, this beta chain is off target and its frequency is not meaningful. This chain uses TRBV20-1 with TRBJ1-5, with TRBD1 as a possible D gene (5 bases). This CDR3 is built from 13 residues. V lost 6 bases and J 1 base, leaving 10 bases between the germline ends. The V gene's germline CDR1 is DFQATT and CDR2 SNEGSKA (reference sequence). CDR3: CSATEDSNQPQHF. In nucleotides, the CDR3 is TGCAGTGCGACAGAGGACAGCAATCAGCCCCAGCATTTT.

Sample share makes this clonotype medium-sized. This beta chain came through as a stray read in a library set up for alpha chains, and its size says little. V usage is TRBV5-5 and J usage is TRBJ2-7, with TRBD2 as a possible D gene (6 bases). V was cut by 0 bases and J by 5 bases, with 15 bases left in between. Germline CDR1 is SGHKS and CDR2 is YYEKEE (reference sequence). This CDR3 comprises 15 residues. In DNA form, the CDR3 reads TGTGCCAGCAGCTTGGCGGAGGAGGGTCCCCACGAGCAGTACTTC. Protein sequence: CASSLAEEGPHEQYF.

Of note for this clonotype: This beta chain is a stray read from a library made for alpha chains; its abundance is not meaningful. The rearrangement joins TRBV28 to TRBJ1-1, with a weak D call TRBD1 (5 bases). The CDR3 loop spans 15 amino acids. CDR1 is MDHEN, CDR2 SYDVKM, per germline. With 2 bases removed from V and 0 bases from J, the gap between germline ends came to 10 bases. CDR3 sequence: CASSLRGTVNTEAFF. DNA for the CDR3: TGTGCCAGCAGTTTACGGGGGACGGTGAACACTGAAGCTTTCTTT.

This clonotype was detected many times. This beta chain lies outside the target of a library built for alpha chains; its clone size means little. This chain joins TRBV3-1 and TRBJ2-2, with 8 bases lining up with TRBD1. The CDR3 loop spans 16 amino acids. Germline trimming cut 2 bases from V and 0 bases from J; bases unmatched to any gene: 2. Germline lookup yields CDR1 LGHDT and CDR2 YNNKEL (reference sequence). CDR3 in amino acids: CASSQRQGSNTGELFF. In DNA form, the CDR3 reads TGTGCCAGCAGCCAAAGACAGGGGTCGAACACCGGGGAGCTGTTTTTT. Based on the CDR3 plus reference TRBV3-1 and TRBJ2-2, the full variable domain is DTAVSQTPKYLVTQMGNDKSIKCEQNLGHDTMYWYKQDSKKFLKIMFSYNNKELIINETVPNRFSPKSPDKAHLNLHINSLELGDSAVYFCASSQRQGSNTGELFFGEGSRLTVL.

This clonotype was detected many times. Since the library was made to target alpha chains, this beta chain is a stray read and its abundance is not meaningful. The rearrangement links TRBV7-8 to TRBJ1-5; D gene unclear. The V end was cut by 0 bases, the J end by 0 bases, with 9 bases between. CDR1 and CDR2 (germline): SGHVS, FQNEAQ. The CDR3 is made up of 16 amino acids. The CDR3, as DNA: TGTGCCAGCAGCTTAGCGGTCAGGTATAGCAATCAGCCCCAGCATTTT. Encoded protein: CASSLAVRYSNQPQHF.

This clonotype came up many times. The library was designed around alpha chains, so this beta chain is a stray read whose abundance carries little weight. J is TRBJ2-7 and V is TRBV27; D might be TRBD1 or TRBD2, each matching 5 bases. CDR3 length: 14 amino acids. Germline assignment: CDR1 MNHEY and CDR2 SMNVEV (reference sequence). V lost 5 bases and J lost 0, with 11 bases in between. The CDR3: CASSVRGSSYEQYF. The CDR3 coding sequence is TGTGCCAGCAGTGTTCGGGGCAGCTCCTACGAGCAGTACTTC.

This clonotype showed up many times. The library was prepared for alpha chains; this beta chain is a stray read, so its frequency means little. The V call is TRBV4-3, the J call TRBJ2-3, with D perhaps TRBD1 or TRBD2 (5 bases each). This CDR3 has 16 residues. V lost 0 bases and J 0 bases, leaving 10 bases between the germline ends. Germline V gene lookup returns CDR1 LGHNA and CDR2 YSLEER. The CDR3: CASSQDWGRSTDTQYF. CDR3 nucleotide sequence: TGCGCCAGCAGCCAAGATTGGGGACGTAGCACAGATACGCAGTATTTT.

Notes on this clonotype: A library made for alpha chains picked up this beta chain off target, so its size means little. The gene calls are TRBV2 and TRBJ2-1; TRBD2 is a possible D gene (6 bases). This CDR3 spans 14 amino acids. Trimming pared 6 bases from V and 4 bases from J, leaving 13 bases between. CDR1 SNHLY and CDR2 FYNNEI come from the germline V gene. This CDR3 reads CASRNGSGYNEQFF. In nucleotides, the CDR3 is TGTGCCAGCAGAAACGGGAGCGGTTACAATGAGCAGTTCTTC. The complete variable domain, with remaining parts taken from reference TRBV2 and TRBJ2-1, reads EPEVTQTPSHQVTQMGQEVILRCVPISNHLYFYWYRQILGQKVEFLVSFYNNEISEKSEIFDDQFSVERPDGSNFTLKIRSTKLEDSAMYFCASRNGSGYNEQFFGPGTRLTVL.